The 17 T cell receptor beta chains below come from one sample, sequenced in a study of lymphopenia after photon versus proton radiotherapy (dated by TCRdb to about 2019). Receptors were amplified or captured by the immunoSEQ multiplex PCR assay. TCRdb obtained this table from immuneACCESS and retained in-frame rearrangements with V and J assigned. These tables miss some clones; where compared with another copy, unresolved V genes account for less than half of the shortfall, and the remainder is unexplained. The sample contains 65,000 to 70,000 clones, approximately 90% of them found a single time. The biggest ten clones account for about 3.1% of the sample. The source was peripheral blood, collected from a patient treated with photon-based radiotherapy. These receptors came from a woman in her 70s with pancreatic cancer.

The chain carries TRBV29-1 and TRBJ2-5, with D possibly being TRBD1 or TRBD2 (6 bases each). Germline CDR1 reads SQVTM; CDR2 reads ANQGSEA. V was pared by 5 bases and J by 4 bases, with 17 bases between. CDR3 size: 14 residues. DNA for the CDR3: TGCAGCGTTTATGTCGGGGGCTCGGGAGAGACCCAGTACTTC. Translation gives CSVYVGGSGETQYF.

The J gene is TRBJ2-1, the V gene TRBV10-1; 12 positions agree with TRBD1. Germline CDR1 and CDR2: WNHNN and SYGVQD (reference sequence). The CDR3 is 17 amino acids. The V gene end was trimmed by 2 bases and the J gene end by 5 bases; junction bases not matched to a gene: 7. The CDR3 coding sequence is TGCGCCAGCAGTGAGCTAAGGGGACAGGGGGCGGACAATGAGCAGTTCTTC. Protein product: CASSELRGQGADNEQFF.

The chain couples TRBV7-2 to TRBJ2-7; possibly TRBD1 or TRBD2 for D (5 bases each). V was clipped by 3 bases and J by 2 bases, with 11 bases between them. The germline CDR1 and CDR2 sequences are SGHTA and FQGNSA. The CDR3 sequence is 14 residues long. The CDR3 region has the DNA TGTGCCAGCAGCTTTTCCGGGACCGCCTACGAGCAGTACTTC. This codes for CASSFSGTAYEQYF.

The sample holds a few counts of this clone. The chain couples TRBV14 to TRBJ1-2; D possibly corresponds to TRBD1 (6 bases). Germline CDR1 and CDR2: SGHDN and FVKESK. The ends were cut back, 5 bases at V and 4 bases at J, with 17 bases in the middle. This CDR3 contains 15 residues. DNA of the CDR3: TGTGCCAGCAGCGCTACTGGGGGGCCTGGCTATGGCTACACCTTC. It is translated as CASSATGGPGYGYTF.

This chain's CDR3 is CASSPRSGTSYEQYF. CDR3 coding DNA: TGCGCCAGCAGCCCGAGGAGCGGAACCTCCTACGAGCAGTACTTC. The chain carries TRBV5-1 and TRBJ2-5, with D maybe TRBD2 (5 bases). The J call may be faulty, since TRBJ2-7 better matches the DNA end. The CDR3 consists of 15 residues. CDR1 and CDR2 (germline): SGHRS, YFSETQ.

This rearrangement joins TRBV18 to TRBJ2-5; 7 bases agree with TRBD1. The CDR3 is 16 amino acids. V lost 3 bases, J lost 4 bases, and 11 bases stayed unmatched. The germline V gene has CDR1 KGHSH and CDR2 LQKENI. CDR3 in amino acids: CASSPPGTVPSETQYF. The CDR3 DNA is TGTGCCAGCTCACCCCCCGGGACAGTGCCTTCAGAGACCCAGTACTTC.

This sequence joins TRBV30 and TRBJ1-2, with D tentatively TRBD1 (5 bases). V gave up 3 bases and J gave up 8 bases, with 16 bases separating them. The CDR3 sequence is 13 residues long. Per the germline V gene, CDR1 is GTSNPN and CDR2 is SVGIG (reference sequence). CDR3 region: CAWSQGSWKGYTF. CDR3 nucleotides: TGTGCCTGGAGCCAGGGAAGTTGGAAAGGCTACACCTTC.

In this sample, this clone turned up a few times. This chain joins TRBV18 and TRBJ2-7; D is ambiguous. The germline V and J ends were trimmed by 2 bases and 0 bases, with 8 bases remaining between them. This CDR3 comprises 14 residues. Germline V gene data show CDR1 as KGHSH and CDR2 as LQKENI. In DNA form, the CDR3 reads TGTGCCAGCTCACCAAAGGCAGGCTCCTACGAGCAGTACTTC. Encoded protein: CASSPKAGSYEQYF.

CDR3 amino acids: CASSIGRAYEQYF. DNA of the CDR3: TGTGCCAGTAGTATTGGCAGAGCCTACGAGCAGTACTTC. This chain links TRBV19 with TRBJ2-7; D gene uncertain. V was cut by 3 bases and J by 2 bases, with 8 bases left in between. The CDR3 loop spans 13 amino acids. Germline V gene lookup returns CDR1 LNHDA and CDR2 SQIVND (reference sequence).

The chain couples TRBV28 to TRBJ2-7; 8 nucleotides match TRBD1. V lost 4 bases to trimming and J lost 3 bases; unmatched junction nucleotides: 5. The CDR3 has 14 residues. Germline V gene sequence: CDR1 MDHEN, CDR2 SYDVKM. The CDR3 sequence: CASSSPRGHYEQYF. The DNA of the CDR3 is TGTGCCAGCAGTTCACCCAGGGGGCACTACGAGCAGTACTTC.

The rearrangement links TRBV9 to TRBJ2-5, with 8 bases that match TRBD2. The germline V gene encodes CDR1 SGDLS and CDR2 YYNGEE. V was pared by 0 bases and J by 8 bases, with 6 bases of the junction left unmatched. The CDR3 is 14 residues long. The CDR3 is CASSVATSGSTQYF. The CDR3 DNA reads as TGTGCCAGCAGCGTAGCCACTAGCGGTAGTACCCAGTACTTC.

The J gene is TRBJ2-7, the V gene TRBV7-3; possible D gene TRBD2, 5 bases. The CDR3 has 13 residues. The V gene's germline CDR1 is SGHTA and CDR2 FQGTGA. Trimming stripped 8 bases from V and 5 bases from J, with 16 bases between. Here the CDR3 DNA reads TGTGCCAGCGTTCGGGCGGGTCAGCACGAGCAGTACTTC. It codes for CASVRAGQHEQYF.

A note on this clone: A read error may produce the germline difference seen at one junction end. V is TRBV2 and J is TRBJ2-5, with 11 nucleotides matching TRBD2. The length of the CDR3 is 13 residues. The germline CDR1 and CDR2 sequences are SNHLY and FYNNEI. DNA of the CDR3: TGTGCCAGCAGTGAAGGACTAGCGGGACAAGGTCACTTC. It translates to CASSEGLAGQGHF.

This chain links TRBV21-1 with TRBJ1-4; the D call of TRBD1 is as the table states it, not checked on the DNA. TRBV21-1 is deemed a pseudogene. The CDR3 runs to 19 residues. CDR3 amino acids: CASSKEDRGLVGGEEKLFF. The CDR3 DNA is TGTGCCAGCAGCAAAGAGGACAGGGGGTTGGTGGGCGGTGAGGAAAAACTGTTTTTT.

The V call is TRBV5-4, the J call TRBJ1-1, with TRBD1 matching over 10 bases. V shed 0 bases, J shed 7 bases, and the junction held 9 bases outside the gene matches. This CDR3 contains 16 residues. Germline-derived CDR1 and CDR2 are SGHNT and YYREEE (reference sequence). DNA for the CDR3: TGTGCCAGCAGCTTGGGACAGGGGGCAGTTCTAAGTGAAGCTTTCTTT. This codes for CASSLGQGAVLSEAFF.

V is TRBV7-2 and J is TRBJ2-3; D is unresolved. The germline V gene encodes CDR1 SGHTA and CDR2 FQGNSA. V lost 6 bases and J lost 5, with 9 bases in between. CDR3 length equals 12 residues. CDR3 protein: CASSQTGDTQYF. CDR3 DNA: TGTGCCAGCAGTCAGACGGGAGATACGCAGTATTTT.

This clone was counted once. The chain is built from TRBV28 and TRBJ1-2; weak D call: TRBD1 (6 bases). The germline gives CDR1 MDHEN, CDR2 SYDVKM. Trimming pared 9 bases from V and 0 bases from J, leaving 17 bases between. The CDR3 covers 15 residues. The CDR3 sequence is CASRGTGISNYGYTF. CDR3 nucleotide sequence: TGTGCCAGTAGGGGAACAGGGATATCTAACTATGGCTACACCTTC.